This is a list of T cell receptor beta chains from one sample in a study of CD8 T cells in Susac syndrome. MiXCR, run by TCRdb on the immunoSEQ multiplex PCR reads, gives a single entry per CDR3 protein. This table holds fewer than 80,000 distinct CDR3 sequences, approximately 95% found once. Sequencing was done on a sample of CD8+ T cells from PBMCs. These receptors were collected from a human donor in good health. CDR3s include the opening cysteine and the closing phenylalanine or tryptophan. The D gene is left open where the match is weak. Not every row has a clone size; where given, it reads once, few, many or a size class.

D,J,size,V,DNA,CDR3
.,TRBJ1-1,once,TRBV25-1,TGTGCCAGCAACCATCGCAAAAACACTGAAGCTTTCTTT,CASNHRKNTEAFF
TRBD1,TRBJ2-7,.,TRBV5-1,TGCGCCAGCAGCTTGGACAGGGGGCGTTCACGCGAGCAGTACTTC,CASSLDRGRSREQYF
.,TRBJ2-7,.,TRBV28,TGTGCCAGCAGTTTATTAGACCACTCAGTCGACGAGCAGTACTTC,CASSLLDHSVDEQYF
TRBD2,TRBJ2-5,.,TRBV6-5,TGTGCCAGCAGTTCCCTGGGACTAGCGGGGGGTCACCAAGAGACCCAGTACTTC,CASSSLGLAGGHQETQYF
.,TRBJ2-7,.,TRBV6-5,TGTGCCAGCAGTGAATTTGGATTCTACGAGCAGTACTTC,CASSEFGFYEQYF
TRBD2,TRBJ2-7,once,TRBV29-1,TGCAGCGTAACCGGGACTAGCGGGGCCAGGACCTCCTACGAGCAGTACTTC,CSVTGTSGARTSYEQYF
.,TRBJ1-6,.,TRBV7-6,TGTGCCACGACAGAACAGGTGGATTCACCCCTCCACTTT,CATTEQVDSPLHF
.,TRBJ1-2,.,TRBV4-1,TGCGCCAGCAGGGGGGTGAACTATGGCTACACCTTC,CASRGVNYGYTF
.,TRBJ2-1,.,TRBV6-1,TGTGCCAGCACTCGCACTCTTATGGGTGGGATTTACAATGAGCAGTTCTTC,CASTRTLMGGIYNEQFF
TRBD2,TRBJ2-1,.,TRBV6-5,TGTGCCTCCAGGGTAGCGGGGGCCGATTACAATGAGCAGTTCTTC,CASRVAGADYNEQFF
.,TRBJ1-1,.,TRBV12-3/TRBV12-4,TGTGCCAGCTCCGGCCCTGAAGCTTTCTTT,CASSGPEAFF
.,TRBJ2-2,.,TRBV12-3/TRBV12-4,TGTGCCAGCAGTTTAGTGACGGGGATCGGGGAGCTGTTTTTT,CASSLVTGIGELFF
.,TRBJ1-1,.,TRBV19,TGTGCCAGTAGCGACCCTAACACTGAAGCTTTCTTT,CASSDPNTEAFF
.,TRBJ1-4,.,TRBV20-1,TGCAGTGCTAGGTCCTCGGAGGCGCTGGGTATTTATGAAAAACTGTTTTTT,CSARSSEALGIYEKLFF
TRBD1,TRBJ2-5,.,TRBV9,TGTGCCAGCAGCCCCCGGACAGGGTTACAAGAGACCCAGTACTTC,CASSPRTGLQETQYF
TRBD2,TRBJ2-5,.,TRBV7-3,TGTGCCAGCAGCCCGACTAGCGGCACCCAAGAGACCCAGTACTTC,CASSPTSGTQETQYF
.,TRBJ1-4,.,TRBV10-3,TGTGCCATCGGAGCAGGGAATGAAAAACTGTTTTTT,CAIGAGNEKLFF
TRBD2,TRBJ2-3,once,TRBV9,TGTGCCAGCAGCTCTAGCGGGGCTACCACAGATACGCAGTATTTT,CASSSSGATTDTQYF
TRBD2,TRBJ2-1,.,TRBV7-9,TGTGCCAGCAGCCGACTAGCGGGGGCCAACAATGAGCAGTTCTTC,CASSRLAGANNEQFF
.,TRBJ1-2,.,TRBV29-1,TGCAGCGTTGAAGATGTGCAGGGGCACTATGGCTACACCTTC,CSVEDVQGHYGYTF
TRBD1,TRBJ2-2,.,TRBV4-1,TGCGCCAGCAGACCCGGGACAGGAGCCACCGGGGAGCTGTTTTTT,CASRPGTGATGELFF
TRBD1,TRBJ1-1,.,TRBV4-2,TGTGCCAGCAGCCTGGACAGGGCCAACACTGAAGCTTTCTTT,CASSLDRANTEAFF
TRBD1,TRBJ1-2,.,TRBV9,TGTGCCAGCAGCGACACTAGGACAGGGGAGGGCTATGGCTACACCTTC,CASSDTRTGEGYGYTF
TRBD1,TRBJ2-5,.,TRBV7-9,TGTGCCAGCAGCAAATACAGGGGGCACAGCGAAGAGACCCAGTACTTC,CASSKYRGHSEETQYF
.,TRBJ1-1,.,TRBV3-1,TGTGCCAGCAGCCCCACCCCCGGGACAAGGAACACTGAAGCTTTCTTT,CASSPTPGTRNTEAFF
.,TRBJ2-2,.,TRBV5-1,TGCGCCAGCAGCTTTTTAGGAGGCGGGGAGCTGTTTTTT,CASSFLGGGELFF
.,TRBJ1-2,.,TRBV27,TGTGCCAGCAGTTTAATGGGGAACTATGGCTACACCTTC,CASSLMGNYGYTF
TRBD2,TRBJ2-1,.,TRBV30,TGTGCCTGGAGTGAGCGGGGGGGATACAATGAGCAGTTCTTC,CAWSERGGYNEQFF
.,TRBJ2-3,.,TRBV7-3,TGTGCCAGCAGCCCGGACTCAGATACGCAGTATTTT,CASSPDSDTQYF
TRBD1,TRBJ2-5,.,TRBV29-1,TGCAGCGTAACGGACAGGGAAGAGACCCAGTACTTC,CSVTDREETQYF
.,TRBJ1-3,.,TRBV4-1,TGCGCCAGCAGCCAACCCCAGGGGGGAAACACCATATATTTT,CASSQPQGGNTIYF
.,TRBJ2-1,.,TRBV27,TGTGCCAGCAGTCCCTTGAGCTCCTACAATGAGCAGTTCTTC,CASSPLSSYNEQFF
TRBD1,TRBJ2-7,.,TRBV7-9,TGTGCCAGCAGCTTTCCGGGACAGGGCTACGAGCAGTACTTC,CASSFPGQGYEQYF
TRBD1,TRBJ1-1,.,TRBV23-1,TGCGCCAGCACCGTTGGACAGGGGGCCGGTCGAGCTTTCTTT,CASTVGQGAGRAFF
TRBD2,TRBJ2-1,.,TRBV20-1,TGCAGTGCTGACCCCCCGGGACTAGCGGGGGGGATCCCCTACAATGAGCAGTTCTTC,CSADPPGLAGGIPYNEQFF
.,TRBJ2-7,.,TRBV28,TGTGCCAGCAGGGGACAAGGGCTTGACGAGCAGTACTTC,CASRGQGLDEQYF
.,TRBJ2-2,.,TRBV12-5,TGTGCTAGTGGTTTGGTACTCGGATCTCCGGGGAATCTCGGGGAGCTGTTTTTT,CASGLVLGSPGNLGELFF
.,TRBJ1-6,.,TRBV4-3,TGCGCCAGCAGCCTCGAAAGGACTGTTGGTTCCTATAATTCACCCCTCCACTTT,CASSLERTVGSYNSPLHF
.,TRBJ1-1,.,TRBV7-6,TGTGCCAGCAGCACCGGACATACTCCCTACACTGAAGCTTTCTTT,CASSTGHTPYTEAFF
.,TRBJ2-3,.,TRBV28,TGTGCCAGCAGCTATGTAAGGGGCAGGGATACGCAGTATTTT,CASSYVRGRDTQYF
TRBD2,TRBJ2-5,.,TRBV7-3,TGTGCCAGCAGCTCGGGACTAGCACGCGAGACCCAGTACTTC,CASSSGLARETQYF
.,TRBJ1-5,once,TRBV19,TGTGCCAGTAGTATAACGCAGCAAAATAGCAATCAGCCCCAGCATTTT,CASSITQQNSNQPQHF
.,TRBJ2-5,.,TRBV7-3,TGTGCCAGCAGCTTAATAGGAGGTGGCGCCCAAGAGACCCAGTACTTC,CASSLIGGGAQETQYF
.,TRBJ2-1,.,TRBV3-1,TGTGCCAGCAGCCAAGATACCGGGGGGCTAGGGTACAATGAGCAGTTCTTC,CASSQDTGGLGYNEQFF
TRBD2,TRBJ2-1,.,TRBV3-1,TGTGCCAGCAGCCATCTAGCGGGGGGCCGGAATGAGCAGTTCTTC,CASSHLAGGRNEQFF
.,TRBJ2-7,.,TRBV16,TGTGCCAGCATGAGCAGGAGCTCCTACGAGCAGTACTTC,CASMSRSSYEQYF
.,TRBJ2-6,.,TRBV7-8,TGTGCCAGCAGCTTAGGTCTATCTGGGGCCAACGTCCTGACTTTC,CASSLGLSGANVLTF
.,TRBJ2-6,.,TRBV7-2,TGTGCCAGCAGCCCCCTTGGGAGTGCTGGGGCCAACGTCCTGACTTTC,CASSPLGSAGANVLTF
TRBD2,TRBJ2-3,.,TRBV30,TGTGCCTGGGCTCTAGCGGGGGGTCGGTCAGATACGCAGTATTTT,CAWALAGGRSDTQYF
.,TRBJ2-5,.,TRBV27,TGTGCCAGCAGTCTCCTCCCCGGGGAGACCCAGTACTTC,CASSLLPGETQYF
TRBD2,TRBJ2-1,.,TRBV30,TGTGCCTGGGGAACTGGGGGGGACAATGAGCAGTTCTTC,CAWGTGGDNEQFF
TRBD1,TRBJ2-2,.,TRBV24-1,TGTGCCACCAGTGATCCAACCGGGACAGGGCGCACCGGGGAGCTGTTTTTT,CATSDPTGTGRTGELFF
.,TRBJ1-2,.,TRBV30,TGTGCCTGGTCAGGGCGGGGGACGGGCGGCTACACCTTC,CAWSGRGTGGYTF
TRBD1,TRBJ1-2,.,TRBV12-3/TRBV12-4,TGTGCCACCTTACTCACGGGGACAGAAAGGGTTAGAAATGGCTACACCTTC,CATLLTGTERVRNGYTF